The source of this TCR beta chain is a study of T cell responses to AZD1222 COVID-19 vaccine. Findings and limits, study-wide: Just 6 or 7 people given AZD1222 tested seropositive at baseline.

Turning to this clone: Its antigen is undetermined.

Clones were sequenced by immunoSEQ multiplex PCR, and TCRdb holds only the in-frame ones, with some missing. The profile shows 100,000 to 140,000 clones, around nine tenths of them singletons. V was pared by 10 bases and J by 1 base, with 13 bases between. CDR3 length: 14 amino acids. Germline V CDR1 and CDR2: MNHEY, SVGAGI. The sample consisted of peripheral blood, taken 28 days after the second AZD1222 dose. The chain recombines TRBV6-5 with TRBJ2-2, with D possibly being TRBD2 (6 bases). The clonotype originates from an adult who received the AZD1222 COVID-19 vaccine. The CDR3 DNA reads as TGTGCCATCACCGGGACTCAGAACACCGGGGAGCTGTTTTTT. Protein product: CAITGTQNTGELFF.